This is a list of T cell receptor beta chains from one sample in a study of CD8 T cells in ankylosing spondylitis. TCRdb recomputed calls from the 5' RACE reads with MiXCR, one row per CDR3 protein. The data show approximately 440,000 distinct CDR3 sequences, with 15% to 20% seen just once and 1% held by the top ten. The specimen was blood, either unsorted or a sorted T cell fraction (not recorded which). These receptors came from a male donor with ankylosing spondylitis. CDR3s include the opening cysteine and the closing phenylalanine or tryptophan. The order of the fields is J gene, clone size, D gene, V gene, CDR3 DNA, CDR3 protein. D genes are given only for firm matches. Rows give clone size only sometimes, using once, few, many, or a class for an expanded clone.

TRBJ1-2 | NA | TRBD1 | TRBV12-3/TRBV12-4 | TGTGCCAGCAGTTCACCGGGACAGGCAAGCCATGGCTACACCTTC | CASSSPGQASHGYTF
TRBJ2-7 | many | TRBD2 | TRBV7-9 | TGTGCCAGCAGCTTACCTAGCGGGGCCTACGAGCAGTACTTC | CASSLPSGAYEQYF
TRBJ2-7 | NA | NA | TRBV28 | TGTGCCAGCAGTTCCGACAGACATACCTCCTACGAGCAGTACTTC | CASSSDRHTSYEQYF
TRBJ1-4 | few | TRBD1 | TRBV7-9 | TGTGCCAGCACAATAGGACAGGTTTCTAATGAAAAACTGTTTTTT | CASTIGQVSNEKLFF
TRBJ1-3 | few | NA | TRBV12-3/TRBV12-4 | TGTGCCAGCAGTTTCAGGGCTGGAAACACCATATATTTT | CASSFRAGNTIYF
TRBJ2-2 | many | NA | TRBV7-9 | TGTGCCAGCAGCTCACAGGGTCCCGGGGAGCTGTTTTTT | CASSSQGPGELFF
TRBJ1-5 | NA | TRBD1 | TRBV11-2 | TGTGCCAGCAGCTTGGGGAAGGGACAGGGGGCACGGCAGCCCCAGCATTTT | CASSLGKGQGARQPQHF
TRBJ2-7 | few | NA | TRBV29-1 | TGCAGCGTTGAAGGGGGGGCCCAATCCTACGAGCAGTACTTC | CSVEGGAQSYEQYF
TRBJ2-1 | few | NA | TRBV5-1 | TGCGCCAGCAGCCCTCCAGGTCGGGGACTTTCCTACAATGAGCAGTTCTTC | CASSPPGRGLSYNEQFF
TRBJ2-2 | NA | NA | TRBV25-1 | TGTGCCAGCAGTGAGAATGGGGGTTTGACCGGGGAGCTGTTTTTT | CASSENGGLTGELFF
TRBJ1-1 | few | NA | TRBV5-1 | TGCGCCAGCAGCCCTCACGGGACCCGGGGTACTGAAGCTTTCTTT | CASSPHGTRGTEAFF
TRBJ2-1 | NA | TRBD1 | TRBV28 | TGTGCCAGCAAAAACAGGGGGCCTTACAATGAGCAGTTCTTC | CASKNRGPYNEQFF
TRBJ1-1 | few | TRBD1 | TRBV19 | TGTGCCAGTAGTCAGCTCGGGACAGGCACTGAAGCTTTCTTT | CASSQLGTGTEAFF
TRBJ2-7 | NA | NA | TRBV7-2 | TGTGCCAGCAGCTTAGAGGGCACATTTCCTACGAGGCAGTACTTC | CASSLEGTFPTRQYF
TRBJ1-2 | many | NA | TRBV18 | TGTGCCAGCTCACAGGATGGTAACCTCTATGGCTACACCTTC | CASSQDGNLYGYTF
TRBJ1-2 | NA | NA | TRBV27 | TGTGCCAGCAAGGACAGTCTGCTTGGCTACACCTTC | CASKDSLLGYTF
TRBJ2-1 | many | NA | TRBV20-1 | TGCAGTGCTAGAGGGGGTCCGAGCTCCTACAATGAGCAGTTCTTC | CSARGGPSSYNEQFF
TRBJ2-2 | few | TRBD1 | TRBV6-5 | TGTGCCAGCAGTTCCCGGACAGGCAGAACGAACACCGGGGAGCTGTTTTTT | CASSSRTGRTNTGELFF
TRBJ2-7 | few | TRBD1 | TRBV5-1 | TGCGCCAGCAGCTTGGCACGGACAGGGGGTGAGCAGTACTTC | CASSLARTGGEQYF
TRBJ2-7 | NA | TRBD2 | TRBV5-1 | TGCGCCAGCAGAATCGGGCGGGAGGTAAACTCCTACGAGCAGTACTTC | CASRIGREVNSYEQYF
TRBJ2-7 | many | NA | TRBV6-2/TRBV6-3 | TGTGCCAGCACCTTGGCGGGCAGGGAGACCTACGAGCAGTACTTC | CASTLAGRETYEQYF
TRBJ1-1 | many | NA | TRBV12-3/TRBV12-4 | TGTGCCAGCAGTTTCCCGACCCAGGGGAACACTGAAGCTTTCTTT | CASSFPTQGNTEAFF
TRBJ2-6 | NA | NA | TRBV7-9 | TGTGCCAGCAGCTTTGGAACGTTCTCTGGGGCCAACGTCCTGACTTTC | CASSFGTFSGANVLTF
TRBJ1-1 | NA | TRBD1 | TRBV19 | TGTGCCAGTAGTAAAGGGTGGGACAGGGGAAACACTGAAGCTTTCTTT | CASSKGWDRGNTEAFF
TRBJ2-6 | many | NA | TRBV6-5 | TGTGCCAGCAGTTACTTTGGTTCTGGGGCCAACGTCCTGACTTTC | CASSYFGSGANVLTF
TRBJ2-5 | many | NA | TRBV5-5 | TGTGCCAGCACTCTCTGGGGGCAAGAGACCCAGTACTTC | CASTLWGQETQYF
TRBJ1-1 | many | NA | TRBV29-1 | TGCAGCGTTGGGGACACTGAAGCTTTCTTT | CSVGDTEAFF
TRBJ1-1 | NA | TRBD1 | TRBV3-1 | TGTGCCAGCAGCCAGGCCCGGGACAGTGGGAGCGGTTTTACTGAAGCTTTCTTT | CASSQARDSGSGFTEAFF
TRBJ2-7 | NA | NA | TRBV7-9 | TGTGCCAGCAGCTTAATGGCGGGGAACTACGAGCAGTACTTC | CASSLMAGNYEQYF
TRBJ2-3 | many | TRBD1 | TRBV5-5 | TGTGCCAGCAGCTTGTGGGACAGGGACACAGATACGCAGTATTTT | CASSLWDRDTDTQYF
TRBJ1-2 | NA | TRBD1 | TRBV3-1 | TGTGCCAGCAGCCAAGGAACAGGGGGTGGCTACACCTTC | CASSQGTGGGYTF
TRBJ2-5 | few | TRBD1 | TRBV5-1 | TGCGCCAGCAGCTTGTACCTGACAGGGACGGCGGGAGAGACCCAGTACTTC | CASSLYLTGTAGETQYF
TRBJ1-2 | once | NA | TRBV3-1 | TGTGCCAGCAGCCAGGGGGGCTGGAAGGACACCTTC | CASSQGGWKDTF
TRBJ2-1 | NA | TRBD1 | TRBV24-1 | TGTGCCACCAGTGAACCGACAGGGGGAGGCAATGAGCAGTTCTTC | CATSEPTGGGNEQFF
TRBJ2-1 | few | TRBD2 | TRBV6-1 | TGTGCCAGCAGCCGAAGCCTCGGACTAGGTCTGTTCTTC | CASSRSLGLGLFF
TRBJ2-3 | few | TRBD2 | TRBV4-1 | TGCGCCAGCAGCCGAACCGGGACTAGCGGGAGGCTCACAGATACGCAGTATTTT | CASSRTGTSGRLTDTQYF
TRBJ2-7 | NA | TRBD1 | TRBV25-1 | TGTGCCAGCAGAGACGATCCCGGGACAGGGTCCCACGAGCAGTACTTC | CASRDDPGTGSHEQYF
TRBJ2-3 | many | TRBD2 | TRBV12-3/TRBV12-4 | TGTGCCAGCCTAGCGGTCGCAGATACGCAGTATTTT | CASLAVADTQYF
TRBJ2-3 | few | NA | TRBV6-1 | TGTGCCAGCAGAGGGGTGGTTACGCAGTATTTT | CASRGVVTQYF
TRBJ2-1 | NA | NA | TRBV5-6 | TGTGCCAGCAGTTTGACAGGGAGGAATGGATACAATGAGCAGTTCTTC | CASSLTGRNGYNEQFF
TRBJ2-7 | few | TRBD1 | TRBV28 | TGTGCCAGCGGCATACAGGGGCTCGACTACGAGCAGTACTTC | CASGIQGLDYEQYF
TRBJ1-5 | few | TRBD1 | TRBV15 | TGTGCCACCAGCAGAGCGGGACAGAGCAATCAGCCCCAGCATTTT | CATSRAGQSNQPQHF
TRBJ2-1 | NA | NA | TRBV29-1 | TGCAGCGTTGTCGGGGTTCACGAGCAGTTCTTC | CSVVGVHEQFF
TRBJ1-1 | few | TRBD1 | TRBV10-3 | TGTGCCATCGGGGGGTCCTTACAGGGGGCGCCGAGAGCTTTCTTT | CAIGGSLQGAPRAFF
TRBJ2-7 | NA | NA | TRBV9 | TGTGCCAGCAGCCCCCGGGGTAGCGGTGGCTACGAGCAGTACTTC | CASSPRGSGGYEQYF
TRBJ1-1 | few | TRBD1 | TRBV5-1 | TGCGCCAGCAGAGTGGCCCAGGGGGGCGAAGCTTTCTTT | CASRVAQGGEAFF
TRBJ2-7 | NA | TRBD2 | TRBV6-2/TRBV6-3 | TGTGCCAGCAGCCACCCTAGCGGGAGCTACGAGCAGTACTTC | CASSHPSGSYEQYF
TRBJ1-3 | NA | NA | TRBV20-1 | TGCAGTGCTAGTCGGCAGAACTCTGGAAACACCATATATTTT | CSASRQNSGNTIYF
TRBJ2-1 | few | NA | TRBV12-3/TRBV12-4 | TGTGCCAGCAGTTTACCTGGGGCTTCGGAGTTCTTC | CASSLPGASEFF
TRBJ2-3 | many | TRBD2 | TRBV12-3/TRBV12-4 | TGTGCCAGCAGTCCCCTTTGGCTAGCGGGGACCACAGATACGCAGTATTTT | CASSPLWLAGTTDTQYF
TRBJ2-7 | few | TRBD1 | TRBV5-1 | TGCGCCAGCAGCCCCGGGGACAGGGGCAACGAGCAGTACTTC | CASSPGDRGNEQYF
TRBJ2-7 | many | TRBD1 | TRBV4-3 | TGCGCCAGCAGCCAAGGACAGGGGCAGACCTACGAGCAGTACTTC | CASSQGQGQTYEQYF
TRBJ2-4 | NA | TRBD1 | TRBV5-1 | TGCGCCAGCAGTTATACCCCGGGACAGGGAGAAAACATTCAGTACTTC | CASSYTPGQGENIQYF
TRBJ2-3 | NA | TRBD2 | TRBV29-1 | TGCAGCGGAAGGACTAGCGGAATTGGTACAGATACGCAGTATTTT | CSGRTSGIGTDTQYF
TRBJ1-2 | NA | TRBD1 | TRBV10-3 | TGTGCCATCAACGGGGGGACAGGGATTGACTATGGCTACACCTTC | CAINGGTGIDYGYTF
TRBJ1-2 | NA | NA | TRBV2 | TGTGCCAGCAGTGGGTCCACCGGGACCGCGGGGGGCTACACCTTC | CASSGSTGTAGGYTF
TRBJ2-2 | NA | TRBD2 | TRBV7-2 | TGTGCCAGCAGCTCCGCCGTAGCGGGAGCTGCCGGGGAGCTGTTTTTT | CASSSAVAGAAGELFF